Given below is one T cell receptor beta chain in context. The target antigen is unknown. The donors were part of the 120-subject validation cohort, which stood apart from the roughly 670-subject first cohort. CDR1 SGHRS and CDR2 YFSETQ come from the germline V gene. This CDR3 has 14 residues. The V end was cut by 0 bases, the J end by 0 bases, with 6 bases between. This specimen belongs to a study of cytomegalovirus exposure and HLA in healthy donors. Some clones are missing from TCRdb's copy, which holds only in-frame ones; the method was immunoSEQ multiplex PCR. The table shows 90,000 to 150,000 clones, with 75% to 90% occurring only once. Notes on the study in general: One later analysis, an examination of the 90 to 150 validation repertoires, found that first-cohort TCR clusters tended to co-occur in them. The dataset shows that most TCR sequences were rare, while some public TCRs occurred in many donors. In vitro experiments confirmed that three CMV-associated chains were specific for CMV antigens.

The rearrangement uses TRBV5-1 and TRBJ1-2, with D hard to call. Material: PBMCs. This receptor was identified in a man aged 18 to 30 in good health and CMV-seropositive. CDR3 residues: CASSLDTSNYGYTF. As DNA, the CDR3 is TGCGCCAGCAGCTTGGACACCTCTAACTATGGCTACACCTTC. The full variable domain, completed using reference TRBV5-1 and TRBJ1-2, is KAGVTQTPRYLIKTRGQQVTLSCSPISGHRSVSWYQQTPGQGLQFLFEYFSETQRNKGNFPGRFSGRQFSNSRSEMNVSTLELGDSALYLCASSLDTSNYGYTFGSGTRLTVV.